These 30 T cell receptor beta chains originate from one sample sequenced in a study of T-cell memory formation after mild COVID-19 (dated by TCRdb to the early 2020s). Library preparation employed 5' RACE. Sequencing was carried out with an Illumina NovaSeq 6000. Starting from the raw public reads, TCRdb applied fastp trimming at Q25, assembled clones with MiXCR and retained in-frame beta chains. Identical CDR3 protein sequences are pooled into one entry, listed with their most common genes and DNA. Here the sample has fewer than 550,000 distinct CDR3 sequences; 15% to 20% occur a single time. The ten biggest clones cover 8.4% of the sample. The material sequenced was PBMCs or a T cell subset sorted from them (not recorded which). These receptors came from an adult woman who had mild COVID-19 (a few samples of this study predate the infection). The sample titles of this study are shuffled in the database, so cell type and time point are left out; the donor was told from shared clones.

The chain joins TRBV7-9 to TRBJ1-1; possible D gene TRBD1, 5 bases. V lost 2 bases, J lost 1 base, and 11 bases lay in between. Germline V gene data show CDR1 as SEHNR and CDR2 as FQNEAQ (reference sequence). There are 15 residues in the CDR3. CDR3 coding DNA: TGTGCCAGCAGCTTAAGGGACGGCCAGAACACTGAAGCTTTCTTT. Its protein product is CASSLRDGQNTEAFF.

The chain is built from TRBV12-3 or TRBV12-4 and TRBJ2-7, with 12 nucleotides matching TRBD2. V dropped 5 bases and J dropped 3; count of bases not matched to a gene: 5. This CDR3 has 15 residues. CDR3: CASSPGLAGIYEQYF. CDR3 DNA: TGTGCCAGCAGTCCGGGACTAGCGGGCATCTACGAGCAGTACTTC.

The gene calls are TRBV15 and TRBJ2-1; TRBD2 aligns across 12 bases. Germline CDR1 LNHNV, CDR2 YYDKDF (reference sequence). Trimming cost V 2 bases and J 12 bases; bases outside gene matches: 8. The CDR3 contains 15 residues. The CDR3 coding sequence is TGTGCCACCAGCAGATCGACTAGCGGGGGTGTCGGGCAGTTCTTC. It codes for CATSRSTSGGVGQFF.

For this clonotype: A much bigger clone sits one base away, suggesting this may be a read error. The V gene is TRBV7-2, the J gene TRBJ2-5; 7 bases align to TRBD1. This CDR3 comprises 14 residues. The germline V gene encodes CDR1 SGHTA and CDR2 FQGNSA. With V trimmed by 3 bases and J by 1 base, 2 bases remained unmatched. The chain's CDR3 is CASSFGTVQETQYF. The DNA for the CDR3 is TGTGCCAGCAGCTTTGGGACAGTCCAAGAGACCCAGTACTTC.

This chain links TRBV11-2 with TRBJ2-1; 7 bases agree with TRBD2. Germline V gene data show CDR1 as SGHAT and CDR2 as FQNNGV. Unmatched junction bases numbered 12, after V lost 5 bases and J lost 5 bases. This CDR3 comprises 16 residues. The chain's CDR3 is CASSHPWGEGHNEQFF. The CDR3 DNA reads TGTGCCAGCAGCCACCCCTGGGGGGAGGGCCACAATGAGCAGTTCTTC.

The chain recombines TRBV12-3 or TRBV12-4 with TRBJ2-7, with D possibly TRBD1 on 6 matching bases. The CDR3 extends over 15 amino acids. V lost 3 bases, J lost 3 bases, and 15 bases lay in between. CDR3: CASSFWATQGYEQYF. CDR3 bases: TGTGCCAGCAGTTTTTGGGCAACACAGGGCTACGAGCAGTACTTC.

This clonotype was counted between two and nine times. The chain couples TRBV29-1 to TRBJ1-1, with D unclear. Per the germline V gene, CDR1 is SQVTM and CDR2 is ANQGSEA. The CDR3 has 14 residues. Trimming took 0 bases from V and 7 from J, leaving 15 bases between them. CDR3 region: CSVEDSRRTIEAFF. The CDR3 DNA sequence: TGCAGCGTTGAAGATTCCAGGCGGACTATTGAAGCTTTCTTT.

There are a few counts of this clonotype. This chain joins TRBV5-6 and TRBJ2-7; D remains unclear. CDR1 and CDR2 (germline): SGHDT, YYEEEE. The length of the CDR3 is 13 residues. V was clipped by 0 bases and J by 4 bases, with 8 bases between them. The CDR3 DNA follows: TGTGCCAGCAGCTTGGGGGCGGTATACGAGCAGTACTTC. The encoded protein is CASSLGAVYEQYF.

This clonotype was detected a few times. This chain uses TRBV6-6 with TRBJ1-1, with TRBD1 matching over 12 bases. The CDR3 is 17 amino acids. V lost 4 bases to trimming and J lost 11 bases; unmatched junction nucleotides: 17. Germline V gene lookup returns CDR1 MNHNY and CDR2 SVGAGI (reference sequence). Written as DNA, the CDR3 is TGTGCCAGCAGTTTCGCCCGGGACAGGGGGCGATCCCGGCAGGCTTTCTTT. Its translation: CASSFARDRGRSRQAFF.

This clonotype appeared a few times. This chain links TRBV29-1 with TRBJ2-3; D is unresolved. The CDR3 extends over 12 amino acids. V gave up 1 base and J gave up 7 bases, with 9 bases separating them. Germline V gene lookup returns CDR1 SQVTM and CDR2 ANQGSEA. The CDR3 spells CSVEVRQNTQYF. CDR3 DNA sequence: TGCAGCGTTGAAGTCAGGCAGAATACGCAGTATTTT.

This clonotype was seen ten or more times. The chain is built from TRBV5-1 and TRBJ2-1; TRBD2 agrees at 13 bases. The V gene's germline CDR1 is SGHRS and CDR2 YFSETQ. This CDR3 region has 16 residues. V lost 4 bases, J lost 4 bases, and 5 bases stayed unmatched. The DNA for the CDR3 is TGCGCCAGCAGCCAACGACTAGCGGGGGGTTACAATGAGCAGTTCTTC. Its protein product is CASSQRLAGGYNEQFF.

DNA for the CDR3: TGTGCCAGCAGCCCTGGACTAGCGGGGAACCACCGCACAGATACGCAGTATTTT. Its translation is CASSPGLAGNHRTDTQYF. This rearrangement joins TRBV11-2 to TRBJ2-3, with 12 bases fitting TRBD2. Unmatched junction bases numbered 10, after V lost 5 bases and J lost 1 base. Germline V gene lookup returns CDR1 SGHAT and CDR2 FQNNGV. The CDR3 extends over 18 amino acids.

The CDR3 protein is CASSLDRAKQYF. DNA of the CDR3: TGTGCCAGCAGTTTGGACAGGGCCAAGCAGTACTTC. V and J are TRBV2 and TRBJ2-7; 8 positions match TRBD1. V lost 5 bases and J lost 8; bases outside the gene matches: 5. Germline V gene data show CDR1 as SNHLY and CDR2 as FYNNEI. This CDR3 spans 12 amino acids. Looking up the rest from reference TRBV2 and TRBJ2-7 gives the full variable domain: EPEVTQTPSHQVTQMGQEVILRCVPISNHLYFYWYRQILGQKVEFLVSFYNNEISEKSEIFDDQFSVERPDGSNFTLKIRSTKLEDSAMYFCASSLDRAKQYFGPGTRLTVT.

The genes are TRBV5-6 and TRBJ1-5, with D possibly matching TRBD1 (5 bases). Germline V gene data show CDR1 as SGHDT and CDR2 as YYEEEE. This CDR3 contains 14 residues. Trimming left V 0 bases short and J 6 bases short, with 10 bases between. Written as DNA, the CDR3 is TGTGCCAGCAGCTTGGGGGGACGTGGTCAGCCCCAGCATTTT. Translated, it gives CASSLGGRGQPQHF.

This clonotype was recorded a few times. V is TRBV11-3 and J is TRBJ2-5; 10 bases map to TRBD2. Trimming cost V 4 bases and J 3 bases; bases outside gene matches: 5. CDR3 size: 15 residues. Looked up from germline, CDR1 is SGHNT and CDR2 is YENEEA. Here the CDR3 reads CASSSGLAAKETQYF. CDR3 bases: TGTGCCAGCAGCTCAGGACTAGCGGCAAAAGAGACCCAGTACTTC.

Only a few counts were recorded for this clonotype. The genes are TRBV6-5 and TRBJ1-2; D remains unclear. The CDR3 has 16 residues. V gave up 0 bases and J gave up 0 bases, with 11 bases separating them. CDR1 is MNHEY and CDR2 is SVGAGI in the germline V gene. The DNA for the CDR3 is TGTGCCAGCAGTTACTCGACGAAGGGCTCTAACTATGGCTACACCTTC. This translates into CASSYSTKGSNYGYTF.

The sample holds a few counts of this clonotype. The chain joins TRBV7-9 to TRBJ2-1; D is possibly TRBD2 (6 bases). Trimming left V 5 bases short and J 7 bases short, with 12 bases between. The CDR3 spans 13 residues. Germline CDR1 reads SEHNR; CDR2 reads FQNEAQ (reference sequence). CDR3 amino acids: CASSRIGTNEQFF. The DNA for the CDR3 is TGTGCCAGCAGCCGAATTGGGACTAATGAGCAGTTCTTC.

The chain links TRBV29-1 to TRBJ1-1; TRBD1 aligns across 11 bases. Unmatched junction bases numbered 7, after V lost 7 bases and J lost 0 bases. CDR3 length: 15 residues. Germline V gives CDR1 SQVTM, CDR2 ANQGSEA. As DNA, the CDR3 is TGCAGCGCCTGGACAGGGGGCGCCGTGAACACTGAAGCTTTCTTT. Amino acid sequence: CSAWTGGAVNTEAFF.

V and J are TRBV7-9 and TRBJ1-2; 7 nucleotides line up with TRBD1. Trimming cost V 5 bases and J 5 bases; bases outside gene matches: 11. Germline loops: CDR1 SEHNR, CDR2 FQNEAQ (reference sequence). The CDR3 consists of 15 residues. The CDR3 nucleotides are TGTGCCAGCAGCCAGGACAGGAGAGTTTTATATGGCTACACCTTC. Protein sequence: CASSQDRRVLYGYTF.

The gene calls are TRBV6-5 and TRBJ1-4; D gene ambiguous. Germline V gene data show CDR1 as MNHEY and CDR2 as SVGAGI. V dropped 8 bases and J dropped 4 bases, with 11 bases sitting between them. CDR3 length: 13 amino acids. CDR3 bases: TGTGCCAGCGGGCGCCAGGTTAATGAAAAACTGTTTTTT. It codes for CASGRQVNEKLFF.

This clonotype has more than one count but fewer than ten. The chain uses TRBV7-2 and TRBJ1-3, with no clear D. Between the trimmed V and J ends, which lost 0 bases and 0 bases, there was a span of 12 bases. The CDR3 loop spans 17 amino acids. Germline assignment: CDR1 SGHTA and CDR2 FQGNSA. CDR3 amino acids: CASSLAHGLSSGNTIYF. The CDR3, as DNA: TGTGCCAGCAGCTTAGCCCATGGACTCAGCTCTGGAAACACCATATATTTT.

Regarding this clonotype: A junction boundary mismatches the germline segment, possibly from a read error. The genes are TRBV5-1 and TRBJ2-6, with no clear D. The CDR3 spans 15 residues. CDR1 is SGHRS, CDR2 YFSETQ, per germline. The CDR3 sequence is CDSSLDPSGANVLTF. CDR3 bases: TGCGACAGCAGCTTGGATCCCTCTGGGGCCAACGTCCTGACTTTC.

The chain recombines TRBV6-1 with TRBJ1-4, with D unresolved. The CDR3 length is 13 residues. CDR1 and CDR2 (germline): MNHNS, SASEGT. The V end was cut by 11 bases, the J end by 4 bases, with 14 bases between. The CDR3 reads CAFQDGLNEKLFF. The CDR3 bases are TGTGCCTTCCAGGACGGGCTTAATGAAAAACTGTTTTTT.

This clonotype was counted between two and nine times. The chain is built from TRBV4-2 and TRBJ1-3; possible D gene TRBD1, 5 bases. CDR1 is LGHNA and CDR2 is YNFKEQ in the germline V gene. Trimming took 4 bases from V and 4 from J, leaving 17 bases between them. This CDR3 is built from 16 residues. The chain's CDR3 is CASSPRVEGVGNTIYF. The DNA of the CDR3 is TGTGCCAGCAGCCCCCGGGTAGAAGGGGTCGGAAACACCATATATTTT.

The chain joins TRBV5-1 to TRBJ2-1, with 10 bases that match TRBD2. In germline, CDR1 is SGHRS, CDR2 YFSETQ. V lost 0 bases and J lost 6; bases outside the gene matches: 3. The CDR3 is made up of 15 amino acids. CDR3 sequence: CASSLGSGGLNEQFF. CDR3 in DNA: TGCGCCAGCAGCTTGGGTAGCGGGGGGCTCAATGAGCAGTTCTTC.

The chain couples TRBV24-1 to TRBJ2-1, with D unresolved. V was trimmed by 1 base and J by 5 bases, leaving 11 bases between them. This CDR3 region has 15 residues. The germline V gene encodes CDR1 KGHDR and CDR2 SFDVKD. CDR3 loop: CATSDFVDNHNEQFF. DNA of the CDR3: TGTGCCACCAGTGATTTCGTAGATAACCACAATGAGCAGTTCTTC.

This rearrangement joins TRBV3-1 to TRBJ2-5, with D unclear. The CDR3 sequence is 12 residues long. The V end was cut by 3 bases, the J end by 5 bases, with 7 bases between. Germline CDR1 and CDR2: LGHDT and YNNKEL (reference sequence). The chain's CDR3 is CASSHPLETQYF. In nucleotides, the CDR3 is TGTGCCAGCAGCCACCCATTGGAGACCCAGTACTTC.

The genes are TRBV5-4 and TRBJ2-2; weak D call: TRBD1 (6 bases). V dropped 4 bases and J dropped 5 bases, with 18 bases sitting between them. The CDR3 extends over 16 amino acids. Germline V gene data show CDR1 as SGHNT and CDR2 as YYREEE (reference sequence). The CDR3 bases are TGTGCCAGCAGCCCCCCCGGGACACAACAGACCGGGGAGCTGTTTTTT. Translated, it gives CASSPPGTQQTGELFF.

This chain links TRBV6-2 or TRBV6-3 with TRBJ1-5; D not resolved. The ends were cut back, 1 base at V and 3 bases at J, with 7 bases in the middle. CDR1 is MNHEY, CDR2 SVGEGT, per germline. The CDR3 spans 14 residues. The DNA of the CDR3 is TGTGCCAGCAGTTACTTGCACACCAATCAGCCCCAGCATTTT. It codes for CASSYLHTNQPQHF.

This chain connects TRBV6-1 to TRBJ1-2; 9 positions match TRBD1. CDR1 MNHNS and CDR2 SASEGT come from the germline V gene. The ends lost 6 bases at V and 4 bases at J; junction bases unmatched: 6. There are 14 residues in the CDR3. The CDR3 loop reads CASRDQGQGYGYTF. CDR3 in DNA: TGTGCCAGCAGAGACCAGGGACAGGGCTATGGCTACACCTTC.